This T cell receptor (beta chain) was found in a study of shared clonotypes between healthy human individuals. The naive CD8 population came from CD45RO-negative cells selected for CCR7, without terminally differentiated effector memory CD45RA+ cells. Every donor, a Caucasian adult, lived in Nashville, Tennessee. Every immunoSEQ plate was one replicate of a subset's evenly spread DNA. The table came from immunoSEQ multiplex PCR; TCRdb's copy has only in-frame clones and leaves some out. The table lists hundreds of thousands of clones, nearly 98% of them singletons. Study-level results: Read depth was anticipated to influence clonotype sharing among donors.

This CDR3 has 15 amino acids. V lost 4 bases to trimming and J lost 7 bases; unmatched junction nucleotides: 8. CDR1 is SGHTS and CDR2 is YDEGEE in the germline V gene. Notes on this clone: Antigen: not known.

This chain uses TRBV5-8 with TRBJ2-1; 10 bases map to TRBD1. Specimen: naive CD8+ T cells sorted from blood. The TCR comes from a man aged 25-45 years in good health. The CDR3 region is CASSLGGQGMNEQFF. CDR3 sequence (DNA): TGTGCCAGCAGCCTAGGGGGACAGGGGATGAATGAGCAGTTCTTC.